A single sample is the source of the 16 T cell receptor beta chains below, sequenced in a study of T-cell reconstitution after alpha-beta-depleted transplantation in children. As it was prepared, the TCRbeta library received unique molecular identifiers. TCRdb itself ran the PCR reads through MiXCR, one entry per CDR3 protein. The table shows around 120,000 distinct CDR3 sequences, with under 30% occurring only once. Sequenced here: PBMCs, mostly from graft donor cells, sampled 180 days after TCRalphabeta/CD19-depleted stem cell transplant. These receptors came from a male patient between 2 and 15 years old who had a stem cell transplant for chronic granulomatous disease, so the T cells may come from the graft donor.

This chain links TRBV11-2 with TRBJ2-7; 9 bases are shared with TRBD1. V dropped 1 base and J dropped 5; count of bases not matched to a gene: 6. The CDR3 runs to 15 residues. The germline CDR1 and CDR2 sequences are SGHAT and FQNNGV. This chain's CDR3 is CASSLGGTGKHEQYF. CDR3 bases: TGTGCCAGCAGCTTAGGCGGGACAGGGAAGCACGAGCAGTACTTC.

This clonotype was counted at least ten times. The chain recombines TRBV9 with TRBJ2-7, with D possibly being TRBD1 (6 bases). Looked up from germline, CDR1 is SGDLS and CDR2 is YYNGEE. V was cut by 3 bases and J by 2 bases, with 9 bases left in between. The CDR3 consists of 13 residues. CDR3 amino acids: CASSDGTTYEQYF. CDR3 sequence (DNA): TGTGCCAGCAGCGATGGGACAACCTACGAGCAGTACTTC. The full variable domain, its missing parts supplied by reference TRBV9 and TRBJ2-7, is DSGVTQTPKHLITATGQRVTLRCSPRSGDLSVYWYQQSLDQGLQFLIQYYNGEERAKGNILERFSAQQFPDLHSELNLSSLELGDSALYFCASSDGTTYEQYFGPGTRLTVT.

This clonotype showed up just a few times. V usage is TRBV5-1 and J usage is TRBJ1-3; D ambiguous. The CDR3 is 15 amino acids. V shed 0 bases and J shed 0 bases, with 7 bases lying between them. Germline CDR1 reads SGHRS; CDR2 reads YFSETQ. Written as DNA, the CDR3 is TGCGCCAGCAGCTTGGCCGCTGCCTCTGGAAACACCATATATTTT. It encodes CASSLAAASGNTIYF.

Only a few counts were recorded for this clonotype. J is TRBJ2-5 and V is TRBV12-3 or TRBV12-4; 8 bases align to TRBD2. After removal of 10 bases from V and 6 bases from J, the junction contained 13 bases not matched to a gene. CDR3 length: 14 amino acids. CDR3 coding DNA: TGTGCCACCTGTAGCGGGGTTGGTGATAAGACCCAGTACTTC. Its translation: CATCSGVGDKTQYF.

This rearrangement joins TRBV5-5 to TRBJ2-3; 11 bases agree with TRBD2. The V gene's germline CDR1 is SGHKS and CDR2 YYEKEE (reference sequence). The CDR3 extends over 17 amino acids. Germline trimming cut 3 bases from V and 3 bases from J; bases unmatched to any gene: 9. The CDR3 reads CASSSGLAVILTDTQYF. In DNA form, the CDR3 reads TGTGCCAGCAGCTCGGGACTAGCGGTGATCTTAACAGATACGCAGTATTTT.

This clonotype was seen a few times. DNA of the CDR3: TGTGCCAGCAGTTACTCGAGGTTAGGCTCCCGGAGAAACGAGCAGTTCTTC. Translating gives CASSYSRLGSRRNEQFF. The chain couples TRBV6-5 to TRBJ2-1; D uncertain. The CDR3 consists of 17 residues. The V and J ends lost 0 bases and 10 bases respectively, with 22 bases between them. Germline-derived CDR1 and CDR2 are MNHEY and SVGAGI.

In its sample, this clonotype was seen a few times. The V gene is TRBV12-3 or TRBV12-4, the J gene TRBJ1-5, with a possible D match to TRBD1 (6 bases). Trimming stripped 6 bases from V and 2 bases from J, with 11 bases between. The CDR3 is made up of 14 amino acids. CDR3 sequence (DNA): TGTGCCAGCAGCAACAGGGTGGGCAATCAGCCCCAGCATTTT. This codes for CASSNRVGNQPQHF.

The chain recombines TRBV7-3 with TRBJ2-7; D is unclear. V was clipped by 1 base and J by 6 bases, with 13 bases between them. Germline-derived CDR1 and CDR2 are SGHTA and FQGTGA. The length of the CDR3 is 14 residues. The CDR3 nucleotides are TGTGCCAGCAGCTTAATATCCCTACAGAGCGAGCAGTACTTC. Its protein product is CASSLISLQSEQYF.

This clonotype was found once. J is TRBJ2-7 and V is TRBV12-3 or TRBV12-4; 8 bases agree with TRBD2. V was clipped by 3 bases and J by 2 bases; unmatched bases: 6. This CDR3 is built from 15 residues. CDR3: CASSFGGGGTYEQYF. The CDR3 DNA sequence: TGTGCCAGCAGTTTCGGGGGGGGCGGAACCTACGAGCAGTACTTC.

The V gene is TRBV11-2, the J gene TRBJ2-3; D perhaps matches TRBD2 (7 bases). With 3 bases removed from V and 4 bases from J, the gap between germline ends came to 17 bases. In germline, CDR1 is SGHAT, CDR2 FQNNGV. CDR3 length: 16 amino acids. The CDR3 DNA sequence: TGTGCCAGCAGCTTTTCCACGGGGGGCCCCTCAGATACGCAGTATTTT. Protein product: CASSFSTGGPSDTQYF. Full variable domain (missing parts from reference TRBV11-2 and TRBJ2-3): EAGVAQSPRYKIIEKRQSVAFWCNPISGHATLYWYQQILGQGPKLLIQFQNNGVVDDSQLPKDRFSAERLKGVDSTLKIQPAKLEDSAVYLCASSFSTGGPSDTQYFGPGTRLTVL.

This clonotype was picked up many times. The gene calls are TRBV18 and TRBJ1-6; no definite D call. V dropped 3 bases and J dropped 5 bases, with 11 bases sitting between them. Germline CDR1 and CDR2: KGHSH and LQKENI. This CDR3 region has 15 residues. CDR3 in DNA: TGTGCCAGCTCACCGGCGGCAGTAAATAATTCACCCCTCCACTTT. Its translation is CASSPAAVNNSPLHF. The complete variable domain, with remaining parts taken from reference TRBV18 and TRBJ1-6, reads NAGVMQNPRHLVRRRGQEARLRCSPMKGHSHVYWYRQLPEEGLKFMVYLQKENIIDESGMPKERFSAEFPKEGPSILRIQQVVRGDSAAYFCASSPAAVNNSPLHFGNGTRLTVT.

This clonotype was counted ten times or more. The rearrangement uses TRBV20-1 and TRBJ2-3; D unclear. The CDR3 is made up of 12 amino acids. Looked up from germline, CDR1 is DFQATT and CDR2 is SNEGSKA (reference sequence). The V end lost 4 bases, the J end lost 4 bases, and 9 bases lay between the germline ends. CDR3 nucleotides: TGCAGTGCTAAAGCAGCAGCAGATACGCAGTATTTT. This translates into CSAKAAADTQYF.

This clonotype was seen a few times. The chain has TRBV12-3 or TRBV12-4 and TRBJ2-1; D not resolved. The V end was cut by 5 bases, the J end by 4 bases, with 15 bases between. This CDR3 has 15 residues. The CDR3 reads CASSISSDGYNEQFF. The CDR3 DNA is TGTGCCAGCAGTATCTCTTCCGACGGGTACAATGAGCAGTTCTTC.

The V and J genes are TRBV5-6 and TRBJ2-2; 10 positions agree with TRBD1. CDR1 and CDR2 from the germline V gene are SGHDT and YYEEEE. With V trimmed by 3 bases and J by 5 bases, 13 bases remained unmatched. CDR3 length: 18 residues. The CDR3 coding sequence is TGTGCCAGCAGCTCGGAGTCTCTGACAGGGGGCTCTACCGGGGAGCTGTTTTTT. The encoded protein is CASSSESLTGGSTGELFF.

This clonotype was counted between two and nine times. The junction shows a germline mismatch at one end, possibly a read error. The rearrangement uses TRBV7-9 and TRBJ2-5; D may be TRBD2 (6 bases). The germline V gene encodes CDR1 SEHNR and CDR2 FQNEAQ (reference sequence). This CDR3 region has 14 residues. CDR3 in amino acids: CASSLMGLQGTQYF. The DNA of the CDR3 is TGTGCCAGCAGCTTAATGGGACTCCAAGGGACCCAGTACTTC.

CDR3 sequence (DNA): TGCAGCGTCACCCGACGGGGGTACACTGAAGCTTTCTTT. This codes for CSVTRRGYTEAFF. This chain links TRBV29-1 with TRBJ1-1; possibly TRBD1 for D (5 bases). CDR3 length equals 13 residues. Germline V gene sequence: CDR1 SQVTM, CDR2 ANQGSEA. Trimming shortened V by 6 bases and J by 3 bases, and 14 bases separated the two germline ends.